Sequencing of this T cell receptor beta chain was carried out in a study of siplizumab effects on memory and regulatory T cells. Regarding the study as a whole: With siplizumab, cumulative frequency of CD4+ memory-derived alloreactive sequences dropped significantly.

CDR1 and CDR2 from the germline V gene are SEHNR and FQNEAQ (reference sequence). The CDR3 runs to 15 residues. Trimming took 2 bases from V and 2 from J; bases not matched to a gene: 5. Only in-frame clones appear in the TCRdb table, and some are missing; sequencing was by immunoSEQ multiplex PCR. The data hold approximately 94,000 clones, with 94% observed a single time. Comments on this clone: Antigen: not known.

Source material: non-Treg CD4+ T cells sorted from blood. The receptor was isolated from a human donor in good health. The V and J genes are TRBV7-9 and TRBJ2-5, with 7 bases lining up with TRBD1. CDR3: CASSLLTGRQETQYF. The CDR3 nucleotides are TGTGCCAGCAGCTTACTGACAGGGCGGCAAGAGACCCAGTACTTC.